In its sample, the clone carrying this T cell receptor (beta chain) was seen many times. The sample comes from a study of T cells in Graves' hyperthyroidism and ophthalmopathy. RNA transcripts yielded amplified TCR beta CDR3 regions. TCR CDR3 regions were first amplified by RT-PCR with HTBI primers. TCRdb itself ran the multiplex PCR reads through MiXCR, one entry per CDR3 protein. This sample has hundreds of thousands of distinct CDR3 sequences, with 15% found just once. Germline V lookup: CDR1 SGHTA, CDR2 FQGTGA. There are 13 residues in the CDR3. V was clipped by 5 bases and J by 6 bases, with 11 bases between them. Graves' hyperthyroidism showing no ophthalmopathy progression within 18 months was considered stable. Clinical symptoms, serum thyroxine, TRAb, thyroid ultrasound and orbital computed tomography informed diagnoses.

This sequence was found in a woman aged 30 to 39 with Graves' hyperthyroidism. Sequencing was carried out using blood. The rearrangement uses TRBV7-3 and TRBJ1-5; maybe TRBD1 (6 bases). The CDR3 protein is CASSEQQGQPQHF. The DNA of the CDR3 is TGTGCCAGCAGCGAGCAACAGGGTCAGCCCCAGCATTTT.